This T cell receptor (beta chain) was captured by sequencing in a study of blood T cell repertoires in COVID-19 (dated by TCRdb to about 2020). Some background on the complete study: Samples from collaborators originated in the United States, Italy and Spain and spanned both the acute and convalescent phases of COVID-19. The prospective study material was composed of cDNA or gDNA derived from T cells, B-cell-depleted T cells, or PBMCs. Deeply sampled blood TCRbeta repertoires from subjects exposed to, actively infected with, or recovered from COVID-19 were included in the dataset. A freely available public database, intended as a resource for researchers studying the immune response to SARS-CoV-2, is where the repertoires were released. Samples came from the ongoing ImmuneRACE study (first 160 participants) plus 1,254 subjects from 6 global collaborators. The sample metadata nearly always contained a de-identified subject ID, COVID-19 status, age in years and sex. Where HLA class I and class II types were available, the types were taken from metadata supplied by the sample provider, not from assay-based typing. Beyond this particular receptor, the publication reports: Clinical and demographic metadata were provided uncurated, with the amount varying by source and participant.

Points on this clone: Its binding antigen is unknown. No much larger clonotype is one base removed from it; base qualities were not supplied.

V loses 0 bases, J loses 3 bases, and the germline ends lie 11 bases apart. CDR1 and CDR2 are read off the germline V gene as MNHEY and SVGAGI. Its CDR3 holds 15 amino acids, cysteine through phenylalanine. Of the read, only the CDR3 DNA is kept; its 45 bases are in frame from base 1. TCRbeta CDR3 regions were amplified from genomic DNA using the immunoSEQ Assay, a bias-controlled multiplex PCR. The study's processing was this. The number of nucleated cells in each sample was estimated by amplification of reference gene primers within the assay. To quantify the absolute abundance of each unique TCRbeta CDR3 rearrangement, sequence reads were collapsed and filtered. For each sample, productive Simpson clonality was calculated as the square root of Simpson's diversity index over productive rearrangements. TCRdb stores this immuneACCESS table with in-frame sequences only. Part of the clones is absent; in the studies checked, under half of the shortfall reflects unresolved V genes, and no reason is known for the rest. The DNA was the basis for D and trimming; V, J and clone size are from that table. This sample lists just under 150,000 clones; 80% to 90% were detected once. The ten largest account for around 2.5% of the sample.

Whole blood was collected in K2EDTA tubes by collaborating institutions according to the institutions' own protocols. For TCRbeta analysis, collaborators shipped samples as frozen whole blood, isolated PBMCs, or DNA extracted from either of those sample types. Sequenced sample: peripheral blood. The rearrangement joined TRBV6-5 to TRBJ1-2; 5 matching bases give a weak D call of TRBD1. The receptor comes from a human donor with acute or convalescent COVID-19. The donor label of this sample is uncertain. CDR3 region: CASSYSSLGDYGYTF. The sequenced DNA is TGTGCCAGCAGTTACTCGTCGTTAGGGGACTATGGCTACACCTTC.